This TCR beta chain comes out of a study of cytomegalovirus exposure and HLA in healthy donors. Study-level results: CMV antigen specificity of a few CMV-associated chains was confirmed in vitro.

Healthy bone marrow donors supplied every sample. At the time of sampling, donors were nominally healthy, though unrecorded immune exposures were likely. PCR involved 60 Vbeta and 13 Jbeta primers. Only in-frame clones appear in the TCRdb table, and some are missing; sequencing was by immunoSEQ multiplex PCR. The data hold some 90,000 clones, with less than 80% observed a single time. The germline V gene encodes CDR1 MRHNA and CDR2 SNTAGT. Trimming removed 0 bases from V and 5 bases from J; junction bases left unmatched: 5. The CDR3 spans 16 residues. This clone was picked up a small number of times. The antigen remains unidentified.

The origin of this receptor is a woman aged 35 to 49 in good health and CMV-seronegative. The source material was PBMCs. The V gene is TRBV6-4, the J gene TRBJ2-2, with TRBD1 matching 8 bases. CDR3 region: CASSDSGQGSTGELFF. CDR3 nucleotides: TGTGCCAGCAGTGACTCTGGACAGGGATCGACCGGGGAGCTGTTTTTT.